These 10 T cell receptor beta chains were sequenced from one sample in a study of spatial heterogeneity in lung cancer. TCRdb ran MiXCR on the 5' RACE reads and lists one entry per CDR3 protein. The sample includes around 92,000 distinct CDR3 sequences, around 12% of them seen just once. Time point meaning: sample taken at primary tumor resection. Sequenced material: PBMCs, taken at surgery. The receptor source for this set is a male donor with early-stage non-small cell lung cancer.

The V call is TRBV7-2, the J call TRBJ2-1; 7 nucleotides agree with TRBD2. V was clipped by 3 bases and J by 8 bases; unmatched bases: 10. Germline V gene data show CDR1 as SGHTA and CDR2 as FQGNSA. This CDR3 has 15 amino acids. As DNA, the CDR3 is TGTGCCAGCAGCTTTCAAAGCGGGGTTCGAGATGAGCAGTTCTTC. Translation gives CASSFQSGVRDEQFF.

The sample holds many counts of this clonotype. The chain carries TRBV5-5 and TRBJ2-7; 8 positions agree with TRBD1. Trimming cost V 1 base and J 5 bases; bases outside gene matches: 8. The germline V gene encodes CDR1 SGHKS and CDR2 YYEKEE (reference sequence). This CDR3 region has 15 residues. CDR3 sequence (DNA): TGTGCCAGCAGCTTGCCCCAGGGGGCTTTAAACGAGCAGTACTTC. It encodes CASSLPQGALNEQYF.

This clonotype was counted ten times or more. The rearrangement links TRBV29-1 to TRBJ2-1, with D possibly being TRBD1 (6 bases). There are 11 residues in the CDR3. Trimming pared 4 bases from V and 8 bases from J, leaving 9 bases between. Germline values: CDR1 SQVTM, CDR2 ANQGSEA. For the CDR3, the DNA is TGCAGCGTTGGGCAGGGGTATGAGCAGTTCTTC. Protein sequence: CSVGQGYEQFF.

This clonotype showed up just a few times. The chain combines TRBV7-8 with TRBJ2-7; a weak D match, TRBD1 (7 bases). Trimming shortened V by 6 bases and J by 4 bases, and 19 bases separated the two germline ends. The CDR3 runs 15 residues. CDR1 SGHVS and CDR2 FQNEAQ come from the germline V gene. CDR3 sequence: CASRVDRAGGYEQYF. CDR3 nucleotide sequence: TGTGCCAGCAGAGTCGACCGGGCAGGGGGGTACGAGCAGTACTTC.

The CDR3 region is CASTYTDTQYF. The CDR3 coding sequence is TGTGCCAGCACATACACAGATACGCAGTATTTT. The chain carries TRBV2 and TRBJ2-3; D remains ambiguous. CDR1 SNHLY and CDR2 FYNNEI come from the germline V gene. The germline V and J ends were trimmed by 7 bases and 2 bases, with 4 bases remaining between them. The CDR3 covers 11 residues.

In its sample, this clonotype was seen many times. This sequence joins TRBV21-1 and TRBJ2-7; the table gives TRBD1 as D, unverified against the DNA. TRBV21-1 is a documented pseudogene. This CDR3 is 18 amino acids long. The CDR3 nucleotides read TGTGCCAGCAGCAAAGCGCTCACTGTTGGGGGGCGCCCACACGAGCAGTACTTC. Amino acids: CASSKALTVGGRPHEQYF.

This clonotype was picked up one time. This chain joins TRBV7-9 and TRBJ2-7; maybe TRBD1 (6 bases). The CDR3 is 14 residues long. Per germline, CDR1 SEHNR and CDR2 FQNEAQ (reference sequence). The V and J ends lost 3 bases and 5 bases respectively, with 14 bases between them. The DNA for the CDR3 is TGTGCCAGCAGCTTGGGGACACCGAGTAACGAGCAGTACTTC. Translation gives CASSLGTPSNEQYF.

The chain employs TRBV6-1 and TRBJ2-7, with 7 bases lining up with TRBD2. V dropped 2 bases and J dropped 5; count of bases not matched to a gene: 6. This CDR3 has 14 residues. Germline V gene lookup returns CDR1 MNHNS and CDR2 SASEGT. The CDR3, as DNA: TGTGCCAGCAGTGAAAAGTATCTAGCGGACGAGCAGTACTTC. This codes for CASSEKYLADEQYF.

V and J are TRBV28 and TRBJ2-3; 14 bases agree with TRBD2. V lost 6 bases, J lost 6 bases, and 2 bases stayed unmatched. This CDR3 region has 14 residues. The germline V gene encodes CDR1 MDHEN and CDR2 SYDVKM. The CDR3 loop reads CASRRTSGRDTQYF. The CDR3 DNA reads TGTGCCAGCAGAAGGACTAGCGGGAGGGATACGCAGTATTTT.

This clonotype has only a few counts. The chain recombines TRBV20-1 with TRBJ1-2, with D tentatively TRBD1 (5 bases). CDR1 and CDR2 from the germline V gene are DFQATT and SNEGSKA (reference sequence). This CDR3 region has 13 residues. Trimming pared 3 bases from V and 4 bases from J, leaving 12 bases between. For the CDR3, the DNA is TGCAGTGCTAGGGCAGGGATGGGCTATGGCTACACCTTC. This sequence encodes CSARAGMGYGYTF.